The present T cell receptor beta chain was sequenced within a study of cytomegalovirus exposure and HLA in healthy donors. The PCR had 60 Vbeta and 13 Jbeta primers. Clones were read by immunoSEQ multiplex PCR, and TCRdb kept only the in-frame ones, dropping some. The sample contains about 120,000 clones, roughly 80% of which appear only once. Germline CDR1 reads SGHVS; CDR2 reads FNYEAQ. Trimming removed 5 bases from V and 4 bases from J; junction bases left unmatched: 6. The CDR3 is 15 residues long. Turning to this clone: Antigen specificity is unknown.

Study-wide results and limits: Productive status was seen about 90% or about 30% of the time for most TCR beta V segments in an earlier analysis.

The TCR originated in a man younger than 35 in good health and CMV-seropositive. Source material: PBMCs. V is TRBV7-6 and J is TRBJ2-7, with 12 bases aligning to TRBD2. The DNA for the CDR3 is TGTGCCAGCAGCCCAGCAGGACTAGCGGGATACGAGCAGTACTTC. This gives the protein CASSPAGLAGYEQYF. The full variable domain, with the rest looked up from reference TRBV7-6 and TRBJ2-7, is GAGVSQSPRYKVTKRGQDVALRCDPISGHVSLYWYRQALGQGPEFLTYFNYEAQQDKSGLPNDRFSAERPEGSISTLTIQRTEQRDSAMYRCASSPAGLAGYEQYFGPGTRLTVT.